This T cell receptor beta chain was identified during a study of blood T cell repertoires in COVID-19 (TCRdb year 2020). About the investigation overall: Collaborator samples came from the United States, Italy and Spain and covered acute and convalescent phases of COVID-19. The samples were drawn from the first 160 participants of the ongoing ImmuneRACE study and from roughly 1,300 subjects provided by 6 global collaborators. Where available, HLA class I and class II types were obtained from metadata supplied by the sample provider rather than from assay-based typing. A de-identified subject ID, COVID-19 status, age in years and sex were almost always included in the sample metadata. The dataset comprised deeply sampled blood TCRbeta repertoires from subjects exposed to, actively infected with, or recovered from COVID-19. The prospective study material was composed of cDNA or gDNA derived from T cells, B-cell-depleted T cells, or PBMCs. The repertoires were released in a freely available public database intended as a resource for research on the immune response to SARS-CoV-2. General conclusions and limits of the study: The quantity of clinical and demographic metadata differed by source and by participant and was supplied without curation.

TCRbeta CDR3 regions were amplified from genomic DNA using the immunoSEQ Assay, a bias-controlled multiplex PCR. The original pipeline was this. Within the assay, amplification of reference gene primers was used to estimate how many nucleated cells each sample contained. Sequence reads were collapsed and filtered to measure the absolute abundance of every unique TCRbeta CDR3 rearrangement. For each sample, productive Simpson clonality was calculated as the square root of Simpson's diversity index across productive rearrangements. Entries here come from immuneACCESS through TCRdb and include only in-frame sequences with V and J called. Some clones fail to appear in such tables; in the studies checked, an unresolved V gene covers under half of the shortfall, and the cause of the remainder is unknown. That table is the source of V, J and clone size, and D and trimming were worked out from the DNA. The sample table contains just over 300,000 clones; only one count was recorded for about nine tenths of them. The ten largest make up less than 2% of the sample.

Regarding this clone: It lacks a known antigen. Qualities for individual bases were not recorded, and no much larger clone is one base off.

In Seattle, one collaborating source enrolled patients while the infection was active and tracked those patients longitudinally over the course of disease. The collaborating institutions used their own protocols to collect whole blood in K2EDTA tubes. For TCRbeta analysis, collaborators shipped samples in one of three forms: frozen whole blood, isolated PBMCs, or DNA extracted from either of those sample types. Trimming at the junction amounts to 1 base on V and 8 bases on J, and the germline ends lie 15 bases apart. The germline V gene sets CDR1 to SGHRS and CDR2 to YFSETQ. Taken from cysteine to phenylalanine, the CDR3 has 14 residues. Only the CDR3 DNA is retained, 42 bases long and in frame from the first base.

The receptor's source is a woman aged 25 to 39 with COVID-19, enrolled during active disease. This chain joins TRBV5-1 to TRBJ1-2; no D gene can be assigned with confidence. Specimen: peripheral blood. CDR3 loop: CASSLRSGSEGYTF. The sequenced DNA is TGCGCCAGCAGCTTGAGGTCCGGGTCGGAGGGCTACACCTTC.